Following are 29 T cell receptor beta chains from one sample sequenced in a study of vaccination effects on CD4 cells after COVID-19 (dated by TCRdb to between 2021 and 2022). The antigens for these receptors are not known. The library was built by means of the immunoSEQ multiplex PCR assay. TCRdb provides this immuneACCESS table in a form limited to in-frame rearrangements. Some clones are lacking; in checked studies, under half of them reflect an unresolved V gene, and why the rest are absent is not known. Counted in this sample were about 37,000 clones; about four fifths of them appeared once. The top ten clonotypes cover about 3% of the sample. After about 9 days of culture, CD4+ T cells were isolated with the EasySep CD4+ T cell isolation kit. The source was CD4+ T cells from PBMCs cultured without peptide, collected before COVID-19 vaccination. Every receptor here comes from a human donor who received a COVID-19 vaccine.

J is TRBJ1-5 and V is TRBV3-1 (or the pseudogene TRBV3-2); no reliable D call. This CDR3 spans 14 amino acids. V lost 2 bases to trimming and J lost 0 bases, with 5 bases between them. Germline loops: CDR1 LGHDT, CDR2 YNNKEL (reference sequence). The CDR3 sequence is CASSQHGSNQPQHF. The CDR3 DNA reads as TGTGCCAGCAGCCAACACGGTAGCAATCAGCCCCAGCATTTT.

Points on this clone: The same CDR3 arises from other DNA sequences in this sample as well. V and J are TRBV5-1 and TRBJ2-7; D is unclear. Germline V CDR1 and CDR2: SGHRS, YFSETQ. V was shortened by 4 bases and J by 2 bases, with 13 bases between the two germline ends. This CDR3 has 14 amino acids. CDR3 sequence (DNA): TGCGCCAGCAGCCTAGGCGCAGGCACCTACGAGCAGTACTTC. It translates to CASSLGAGTYEQYF.

The genes are TRBV12-3 or TRBV12-4 and TRBJ2-5; no reliable D call. With 3 bases removed from V and 5 bases from J, the gap between germline ends came to 4 bases. The CDR3 spans 11 residues. DNA for the CDR3: TGTGCCAGCAGTTTTGGTGAGACCCAGTACTTC. Translating it yields CASSFGETQYF.

The chain links TRBV6-1 to TRBJ2-7, with 7 positions matching TRBD1. With V trimmed by 0 bases and J by 4 bases, 18 bases remained unmatched. The CDR3 spans 19 residues. Looked up from germline, CDR1 is MNHNS and CDR2 is SASEGT. The CDR3 nucleotides read TGTGCCAGCAGTGAAGCGATGTGGCTGCGGTCAGGGGGAAGGTACGAGCAGTACTTC. It is translated as CASSEAMWLRSGGRYEQYF.

The V gene is TRBV11-2, the J gene TRBJ1-1; TRBD1 matches 7 bases. The CDR3 is 14 residues long. The V and J ends lost 1 base and 4 bases, in that order; junction bases with no gene match: 3. CDR1 and CDR2 (germline): SGHAT, FQNNGV. The CDR3 bases are TGTGCCAGCAGCTTAGGACAGGGTAGCACTGAAGCTTTCTTT. As protein: CASSLGQGSTEAFF.

This clone was seen more than once but under ten times. The V call is TRBV30, the J call TRBJ1-2, with 9 bases fitting TRBD1. The ends lost 8 bases at V and 4 bases at J; junction bases unmatched: 5. The CDR3 has 12 amino acids. Germline V lookup: CDR1 GTSNPN, CDR2 SVGIG (reference sequence). CDR3 coding DNA: TGTGCCGGGACAGGGAGCGGCTATGGCTACACCTTC. This gives the protein CAGTGSGYGYTF.

V and J are TRBV5-1 and TRBJ2-7; 8 bases are a match to TRBD2. Germline loops: CDR1 SGHRS, CDR2 YFSETQ. The CDR3 consists of 16 residues. J was trimmed by 4 bases and V by 1 base; bases with no gene match: 10. The CDR3 loop reads CASSLNLQRELYEQYF. The CDR3 coding sequence is TGCGCCAGCAGCTTGAATCTCCAGCGGGAGTTATACGAGCAGTACTTC.

This clone was picked up one time. The chain recombines TRBV13 with TRBJ2-6, with 12 bases matching TRBD2. The CDR3 runs to 20 residues. Germline V lookup: CDR1 PRHDT, CDR2 FYEKMQ (reference sequence). The junction had 11 bases not matched to a gene; V was cut back by 5 bases and J by 0 bases. CDR3 DNA sequence: TGTGCCAGCAGCCCCCAGCCACTAGCGGGAGGCCGCTCTGGGGCCAACGTCCTGACTTTC. This translates into CASSPQPLAGGRSGANVLTF.

This rearrangement joins TRBV28 to TRBJ1-2, with D unresolved. This CDR3 spans 12 amino acids. Germline assignment: CDR1 MDHEN and CDR2 SYDVKM. V dropped 8 bases and J dropped 5 bases, with 12 bases sitting between them. CDR3 sequence (DNA): TGTGCCAGCGCCGAGGAACTTTATGGCTACACCTTC. Protein sequence: CASAEELYGYTF.

The V gene is TRBV5-1, the J gene TRBJ2-5; D is possibly TRBD1 (5 bases). The V end was cut by 5 bases, the J end by 2 bases, with 16 bases between. The germline gives CDR1 SGHRS, CDR2 YFSETQ. The CDR3 length is 15 residues. The CDR3 DNA reads TGCGCCAGCAGAACCACGACAGTCCCACAAGAGACCCAGTACTTC. Its translation is CASRTTTVPQETQYF. The full variable domain, its missing parts supplied by reference TRBV5-1 and TRBJ2-5, is KAGVTQTPRYLIKTRGQQVTLSCSPISGHRSVSWYQQTPGQGLQFLFEYFSETQRNKGNFPGRFSGRQFSNSRSEMNVSTLELGDSALYLCASRTTTVPQETQYFGPGTRLLVL.

In its sample, this clone was seen a few times. This chain connects TRBV5-4 to TRBJ1-6, with 11 bases lining up with TRBD1. The CDR3 totals 15 residues. The V gene end was trimmed by 0 bases and the J gene end by 8 bases; junction bases not matched to a gene: 1. Germline V CDR1 and CDR2: SGHNT, YYREEE (reference sequence). This CDR3 reads CASSLEGQGDSPLHF. In DNA form, the CDR3 reads TGTGCCAGCAGCTTGGAGGGACAGGGGGATTCACCCCTCCACTTT.

The chain has TRBV27 and TRBJ1-4; TRBD1 agrees at 7 bases. V shed 7 bases and J 8 bases; nucleotides not matched to a gene: 13. CDR3 length: 15 residues. Germline-derived CDR1 and CDR2 are MNHEY and SMNVEV (reference sequence). CDR3 loop: CASKLTGERREKLFF. CDR3 bases: TGTGCCAGCAAACTTACAGGGGAGAGGCGAGAAAAACTGTTTTTT.

The chain recombines TRBV10-3 with TRBJ1-5; weak D call: TRBD1 (6 bases). Looked up from germline, CDR1 is ENHRY and CDR2 is SYGVKD. The CDR3 contains 16 residues. Trimming stripped 4 bases from V and 4 bases from J, with 17 bases between. For the CDR3, the DNA is TGTGCCATCAGTGGGGGAAGCAGGGGTCAGAATCAGCCCCAGCATTTT. This sequence encodes CAISGGSRGQNQPQHF.

This chain connects TRBV27 to TRBJ2-7, with D perhaps TRBD1 (6 bases). Germline V lookup: CDR1 MNHEY, CDR2 SMNVEV (reference sequence). V was clipped by 6 bases and J by 1 base, with 25 bases between them. CDR3 length equals 18 residues. CDR3 DNA sequence: TGTGCCAGCAGCCGGACACCAGGGGTCCATCGGAGTTCCTACGAGCAGTACTTC. Protein product: CASSRTPGVHRSSYEQYF.

The chain is built from TRBV3-1 (or the pseudogene TRBV3-2) and TRBJ1-3, with 8 bases identical to TRBD1. Per germline, CDR1 LGHDT and CDR2 YNNKEL (reference sequence). Trimming at V came to 1 base and at J to 2 bases, leaving 4 bases not matched to a gene. The CDR3 has 16 amino acids. CDR3 nucleotides: TGTGCCAGCAGCCAAGTTCAGGGGGCGCCTGGAAACACCATATATTTT. Translated: CASSQVQGAPGNTIYF.

The rearrangement uses TRBV6-5 and TRBJ1-2; no firm D call. CDR1 and CDR2 from the germline V gene are MNHEY and SVGAGI. The CDR3 extends over 14 amino acids. Trimming pared 8 bases from V and 9 bases from J, leaving 22 bases between. Here the CDR3 reads CASWGLEARESYTF. The CDR3 nucleotides are TGTGCCAGCTGGGGTTTGGAGGCGCGGGAAAGCTACACCTTC.

This chain uses TRBV18 with TRBJ1-1, with TRBD1 matching over 7 bases. Trimming at V came to 0 bases and at J to 4 bases, leaving 2 bases not matched to a gene. CDR1 is KGHSH, CDR2 LQKENI, per germline. The CDR3 loop spans 14 amino acids. DNA for the CDR3: TGTGCCAGCTCACCACCGACAGGGCCCACTGAAGCTTTCTTT. This translates into CASSPPTGPTEAFF.

This clone was seen more than once but under ten times. The chain couples TRBV15 to TRBJ1-2; a weak D match, TRBD1 (5 bases). The CDR3 is 14 residues long. From germline, CDR1 is LNHNV and CDR2 YYDKDF (reference sequence). V lost 3 bases and J lost 2, with 10 bases in between. CDR3 in amino acids: CATSSSGYNYGYTF. DNA of the CDR3: TGTGCCACCAGCAGCTCAGGGTACAACTATGGCTACACCTTC.

The chain employs TRBV3-1 (or the pseudogene TRBV3-2) and TRBJ2-1, with 7 bases that match TRBD2. Germline CDR1 reads LGHDT; CDR2 reads YNNKEL (reference sequence). CDR3 length equals 14 residues. The V segment lost 4 bases and the J segment 8 bases; nucleotides outside the gene matches: 8. The CDR3 protein is CASSPFTSDHEQFF. CDR3 coding DNA: TGTGCCAGCAGCCCGTTCACTAGCGACCATGAGCAGTTCTTC.

This clone has a single count. This chain joins TRBV6-6 and TRBJ2-6; D is perhaps TRBD1 or TRBD2 (5 bases each). V lost 5 bases to trimming and J lost 0 bases, with 14 bases between them. Germline CDR1 reads MNHNY; CDR2 reads SVGAGI (reference sequence). This CDR3 has 17 amino acids. The CDR3 sequence: CASSPGAGHSGANVLTF. The CDR3 bases are TGTGCCAGCAGTCCCGGGGCGGGCCACTCTGGGGCCAACGTCCTGACTTTC.

This rearrangement joins TRBV7-9 to TRBJ1-2; 7 bases are shared with TRBD1. This CDR3 comprises 13 residues. J lost 7 bases, V lost 3 bases, and 5 bases had no gene match. Looked up from germline, CDR1 is SEHNR and CDR2 is FQNEAQ (reference sequence). The DNA for the CDR3 is TGTGCCAGCAGCTTGAATACAGGGGTTGGCTACACCTTC. This sequence encodes CASSLNTGVGYTF.

The sample holds a few counts of this clone. The chain employs TRBV14 and TRBJ2-7; 7 bases agree with TRBD2. The CDR3 extends over 17 amino acids. The V segment lost 1 base and the J segment 4 bases; nucleotides outside the gene matches: 13. Germline V gene sequence: CDR1 SGHDN, CDR2 FVKESK. CDR3 residues: CASSQGVLRGGTYEQYF. CDR3 nucleotides: TGTGCCAGCAGCCAAGGCGTGCTTCGCGGGGGTACATACGAGCAGTACTTC.

This sequence joins TRBV28 and TRBJ2-7, with 8 bases aligning to TRBD2. The CDR3 is made up of 16 amino acids. Germline CDR1 reads MDHEN; CDR2 reads SYDVKM. The J segment lost 3 bases and the V segment lost 7 bases, leaving 14 bases of the junction unmatched. In nucleotides, the CDR3 is TGTGCCAGCACCCGGGAGGGGTGGACTCAGGACTACGAGCAGTACTTC. This codes for CASTREGWTQDYEQYF.

V is TRBV5-6 and J is TRBJ1-5, with D hard to call. CDR3 length: 14 residues. The germline gives CDR1 SGHDT, CDR2 YYEEEE. V dropped 2 bases and J dropped 2 bases, with 8 bases sitting between them. In DNA form, the CDR3 reads TGTGCCAGCAGCTTTAGGCTGGGCAATCAGCCCCAGCATTTT. The encoded protein is CASSFRLGNQPQHF.

This rearrangement joins TRBV4-1 to TRBJ1-1, with D perhaps matching TRBD1 (6 bases). The CDR3 has 13 residues. CDR1 and CDR2 from the germline V gene are MGHRA and YSYEKL. Trimming stripped 4 bases from V and 6 bases from J, with 12 bases between. The CDR3 reads CASSPTGLPEAFF. DNA of the CDR3: TGCGCCAGCAGCCCAACAGGGTTACCTGAAGCTTTCTTT.

This chain links TRBV6-5 with TRBJ2-1; no definite D call. Between the trimmed V and J ends, which lost 3 bases and 1 base, there was a span of 10 bases. Per the germline V gene, CDR1 is MNHEY and CDR2 is SVGAGI. The CDR3 length is 15 residues. Here the CDR3 DNA reads TGTGCCAGCAGTTATGGGCGGCGATCCTACAATGAGCAGTTCTTC. Translation: CASSYGRRSYNEQFF.

This chain links TRBV19 with TRBJ1-2; D unresolved. From germline, CDR1 is LNHDA and CDR2 SQIVND (reference sequence). Trimming pared 4 bases from V and 1 base from J, leaving 13 bases between. The CDR3 is 15 amino acids. The CDR3 DNA follows: TGTGCCAGTAGTACCAAGGTCGGGAGTAACTATGGCTACACCTTC. Its protein is CASSTKVGSNYGYTF.

The gene calls are TRBV9 and TRBJ2-3, with 7 bases lining up with TRBD2. Germline loops: CDR1 SGDLS, CDR2 YYNGEE. J gave up 2 bases and V 3 bases, and 9 bases lay outside the gene matches. The length of the CDR3 is 16 residues. CDR3 in amino acids: CASSARVGGTTDTQYF. CDR3 bases: TGTGCCAGCAGCGCCCGCGTCGGGGGGACCACAGATACGCAGTATTTT.

The chain is built from TRBV7-8 and TRBJ2-3, with 8 bases aligning to TRBD1. With V trimmed by 3 bases and J by 5 bases, 10 bases remained unmatched. The CDR3 sequence is 16 residues long. The V gene's germline CDR1 is SGHVS and CDR2 FQNEAQ. The CDR3 DNA is TGTGCCAGCAGCTTGAGTGGGGCAGGGGGCAGAGATACGCAGTATTTT. As protein: CASSLSGAGGRDTQYF.